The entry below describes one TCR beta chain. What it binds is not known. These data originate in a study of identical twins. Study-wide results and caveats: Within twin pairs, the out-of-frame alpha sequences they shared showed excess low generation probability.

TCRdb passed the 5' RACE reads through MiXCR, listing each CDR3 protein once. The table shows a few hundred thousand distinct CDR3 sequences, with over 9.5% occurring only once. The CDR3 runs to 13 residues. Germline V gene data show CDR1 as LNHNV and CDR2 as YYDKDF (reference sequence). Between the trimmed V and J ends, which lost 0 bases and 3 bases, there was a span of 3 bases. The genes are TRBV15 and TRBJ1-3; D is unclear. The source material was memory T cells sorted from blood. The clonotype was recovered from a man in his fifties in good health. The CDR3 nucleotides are TGTGCCACCAGCAGAGATCTTGGAAACACCATATATTTT. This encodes CATSRDLGNTIYF. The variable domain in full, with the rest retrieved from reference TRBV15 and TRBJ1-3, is DAMVIQNPRYQVTQFGKPVTLSCSQTLNHNVMYWYQQKSSQAPKLLFHYYDKDFNNEADTPDNFQSRRPNTSFCFLDIRSPGLGDTAMYLCATSRDLGNTIYFGEGSWLTVV.